A single sample is the source of the 19 T cell receptor beta chains below, sequenced in a study of blood T cell repertoires in COVID-19. Only in-frame clones appear in the TCRdb table, and some are missing; sequencing was by immunoSEQ multiplex PCR. The sample records 250,000 to 300,000 clones, about nine tenths being singletons. Sequencing was carried out using peripheral blood. The source is a woman under 40 who had recovered from COVID-19.

This clone appeared a single time. The chain employs TRBV6-2 or TRBV6-3 and TRBJ2-7, with D possibly matching TRBD1 (6 bases). Germline V gene data show CDR1 as MNHEY and CDR2 as SVGEGT. The CDR3 sequence is 17 residues long. The V end was cut by 6 bases, the J end by 1 base, with 22 bases between. CDR3 protein: CASSPPAGAVFSYEQYF. For the CDR3, the DNA is TGTGCCAGCAGCCCTCCAGCAGGGGCCGTTTTTTCCTACGAGCAGTACTTC.

V is TRBV30 and J is TRBJ2-1; 10 nucleotides line up with TRBD2. The CDR3 has 14 residues. The germline V gene has CDR1 GTSNPN and CDR2 SVGIG (reference sequence). Trimming removed 3 bases from V and 7 bases from J; junction bases left unmatched: 6. DNA for the CDR3: TGTGCCTGGAGCGCTAGCGGGGGAGGAAATGAGCAGTTCTTC. Translation: CAWSASGGGNEQFF.

The chain links TRBV25-1 to TRBJ1-2, with TRBD1 matching over 7 bases. Trimming took 2 bases from V and 5 from J; bases not matched to a gene: 5. Germline loops: CDR1 MGHDK, CDR2 SYGVNS. This CDR3 has 14 residues. The CDR3 region has the DNA TGTGCCAGCAGTGAACCCGCCAGGGGGTATGGCTACACCTTC. Translating gives CASSEPARGYGYTF.

This rearrangement joins TRBV5-1 to TRBJ2-5; the match to TRBD1 covers 8 bases. The trim removed 4 bases at V and 4 bases at J, leaving 9 bases unmatched. This CDR3 spans 15 amino acids. Germline V gives CDR1 SGHRS, CDR2 YFSETQ. CDR3 residues: CASSAPGTGTETQYF. CDR3 DNA: TGCGCCAGCAGCGCTCCCGGGACAGGAACAGAGACCCAGTACTTC.

The V call is TRBV19, the J call TRBJ2-7; the match to TRBD2 covers 8 bases. Germline assignment: CDR1 LNHDA and CDR2 SQIVND (reference sequence). There are 16 residues in the CDR3. J gave up 2 bases and V 5 bases, and 11 bases lay outside the gene matches. CDR3 in DNA: TGTGCCAGTAGTGCCTCGGGACTAGAAGGCCCCTACGAGCAGTACTTC. Its protein product is CASSASGLEGPYEQYF. The full variable domain, its missing parts supplied by reference TRBV19 and TRBJ2-7, is DGGITQSPKYLFRKEGQNVTLSCEQNLNHDAMYWYRQDPGQGLRLIYYSQIVNDFQKGDIAEGYSVSREKKESFPLTVTSAQKNPTAFYLCASSASGLEGPYEQYFGPGTRLTVT.

The chain combines TRBV7-2 with TRBJ1-3; weak D call: TRBD1 (5 bases). Germline V gives CDR1 SGHTA, CDR2 FQGNSA. The CDR3 runs 15 residues. Trimming pared 5 bases from V and 1 base from J, leaving 12 bases between. CDR3: CASSPSRGSGNTIYF. The CDR3, as DNA: TGTGCCAGCAGCCCCTCTAGGGGTTCTGGAAACACCATATATTTT.

This clone was picked up a small number of times. The chain has TRBV6-8 and TRBJ1-5, with 7 positions matching TRBD1. The CDR3 covers 16 residues. Trimming at V came to 0 bases and at J to 4 bases, leaving 6 bases not matched to a gene. CDR1 and CDR2 (germline): MNHGY, SAAAGT. The DNA for the CDR3 is TGTGCCAGCAGTTACTCAATACAGGGGCGGAATCAGCCCCAGCATTTT. Amino acids: CASSYSIQGRNQPQHF.

The chain employs TRBV27 and TRBJ2-1, with D unresolved. This CDR3 comprises 16 residues. Per germline, CDR1 MNHEY and CDR2 SMNVEV (reference sequence). The V end was cut by 4 bases, the J end by 0 bases, with 13 bases between. The CDR3 DNA is TGTGCCAGCAGTTCGAACAGCTTTAACTCCTACAATGAGCAGTTCTTC. Translation gives CASSSNSFNSYNEQFF.

The CDR3 sequence: CASSSQGGQPQHF. CDR3 DNA: TGTGCCAGCAGTTCACAGGGGGGGCAGCCCCAGCATTTT. This rearrangement joins TRBV27 to TRBJ1-5, with 8 positions matching TRBD1. Losses at the gene ends were 4 bases for V and 7 bases for J; bases not matched to a gene: 3. The CDR3 covers 13 residues. CDR1 is MNHEY and CDR2 is SMNVEV in the germline V gene (reference sequence).

The V call is TRBV28, the J call TRBJ1-1; 7 bases match TRBD1. CDR1 is MDHEN and CDR2 is SYDVKM in the germline V gene. Trimming took 5 bases from V and 1 from J; bases not matched to a gene: 4. The CDR3 sequence is 14 residues long. In DNA, the CDR3 is TGTGCCAGCAGTCCTGGACAGGCGAACACTGAAGCTTTCTTT. Its protein is CASSPGQANTEAFF.

V and J are TRBV7-6 and TRBJ1-1; 11 positions match TRBD1. From germline, CDR1 is SGHVS and CDR2 FNYEAQ. This CDR3 is built from 16 residues. V was clipped by 1 base and J by 3 bases; unmatched bases: 4. CDR3 protein: CASSLEGQGAHTEAFF. The CDR3 DNA follows: TGTGCCAGCAGCTTAGAAGGACAGGGGGCGCACACTGAAGCTTTCTTT.

The CDR3 DNA reads TGTGCCAGCAGCGTAGGAGCCCCAGATACGCAGTATTTT. It specifies CASSVGAPDTQYF. The rearrangement uses TRBV9 and TRBJ2-3, with D hard to call. V was pared by 0 bases and J by 4 bases, with 6 bases between. The CDR3 is 13 residues long. Germline CDR1 SGDLS, CDR2 YYNGEE.

The V call is TRBV2, the J call TRBJ1-2, with 10 bases matching TRBD1. In germline, CDR1 is SNHLY, CDR2 FYNNEI. This CDR3 region has 14 residues. Trimming at V came to 8 bases and at J to 8 bases, leaving 11 bases not matched to a gene. The CDR3 DNA reads TGTGCCAGCCGTAGACAGGGGGCTTCGACGGGCTACACCTTC. Its translation: CASRRQGASTGYTF.

The V and J genes are TRBV10-3 and TRBJ1-5; 9 bases are shared with TRBD1. The CDR3 is 13 amino acids. The V gene end was trimmed by 4 bases and the J gene end by 7 bases; junction bases not matched to a gene: 2. The V gene's germline CDR1 is ENHRY and CDR2 SYGVKD. The chain's CDR3 is CAISGGQGQPQHF. For the CDR3, the DNA is TGTGCCATCAGTGGGGGACAGGGCCAGCCCCAGCATTTT.

The genes are TRBV29-1 and TRBJ1-3; no clear D gene. Germline V CDR1 and CDR2: SQVTM, ANQGSEA. The CDR3 loop spans 13 amino acids. The V end lost 6 bases, the J end lost 1 base, and 10 bases lay between the germline ends. CDR3: CSVTPSSGNTIYF. CDR3 nucleotides: TGCAGCGTGACACCTTCTTCTGGAAACACCATATATTTT.

This clone was recorded a few times. The V and J genes are TRBV5-4 and TRBJ2-3; D gene unclear. The CDR3 runs to 15 residues. CDR1 is SGHNT and CDR2 is YYREEE in the germline V gene (reference sequence). Trimming removed 2 bases from V and 2 bases from J, with 12 bases in between. The CDR3 coding sequence is TGTGCCAGCAGCTTCAGCCACAGCCTCACAGATACGCAGTATTTT. It specifies CASSFSHSLTDTQYF.

This chain joins TRBV12-3 or TRBV12-4 and TRBJ2-3; D not certain. This CDR3 is 13 amino acids long. V gave up 3 bases and J gave up 2 bases, with 6 bases separating them. The CDR3 nucleotides are TGTGCCAGCAGTTTTGAGTCCACAGATACGCAGTATTTT. This translates into CASSFESTDTQYF.

The chain employs TRBV19 and TRBJ2-3; TRBD1 matches at 8 bases. From germline, CDR1 is LNHDA and CDR2 SQIVND (reference sequence). The length of the CDR3 is 15 residues. The trim removed 5 bases at V and 4 bases at J, leaving 8 bases unmatched. The chain's CDR3 is CASSGTGSTSDTQYF. The CDR3 bases are TGTGCCAGTAGTGGGACAGGTTCGACCTCAGATACGCAGTATTTT. Filled out from reference TRBV19 and TRBJ2-3, the complete variable domain reads DGGITQSPKYLFRKEGQNVTLSCEQNLNHDAMYWYRQDPGQGLRLIYYSQIVNDFQKGDIAEGYSVSREKKESFPLTVTSAQKNPTAFYLCASSGTGSTSDTQYFGPGTRLTVL.

The chain employs TRBV4-1 and TRBJ1-4; tentatively, D is TRBD1 (5 bases). The V gene's germline CDR1 is MGHRA and CDR2 YSYEKL. The CDR3 is 16 residues long. V shed 3 bases and J shed 3 bases, with 14 bases lying between them. The CDR3 DNA is TGCGCCAGCAGCCATCCTCGAGCAGGGTCTAATGAAAAACTGTTTTTT. It is translated as CASSHPRAGSNEKLFF.